Below are 23 T cell receptor beta chains sequenced from a single sample in a study of blood T cells in healthy people across ages. A second about 7 to 11 cycle PCR used barcoded and J-beta primers. TCRdb re-called the 5' RACE reads through MiXCR, storing one row per CDR3 protein. Of under 1 million distinct CDR3 sequences listed, roughly 44% are singletons. The sequenced material came from blood. The receptor source for this set is a man aged 55 to 70 in good health.

The chain joins TRBV6-5 to TRBJ2-5; TRBD2 might be the D (6 bases). Germline-derived CDR1 and CDR2 are MNHEY and SVGAGI. The CDR3 has 14 residues. V was cut by 5 bases and J by 5 bases, with 15 bases left in between. CDR3 sequence reads: CASSPRLVGETQYF. CDR3 nucleotide sequence: TGTGCCAGCAGTCCAAGACTAGTCGGGGAGACCCAGTACTTC.

The rearrangement links TRBV6-5 to TRBJ2-1, with 12 bases matching TRBD1. Germline-derived CDR1 and CDR2 are MNHEY and SVGAGI. J was trimmed by 7 bases and V by 0 bases; bases with no gene match: 19. The CDR3 totals 21 residues. CDR3 sequence reads: CASSYSGTGTGGPRFRNEQFF. The DNA of the CDR3 is TGTGCCAGCAGTTACTCAGGGACCGGGACAGGGGGCCCCCGATTTCGGAATGAGCAGTTCTTC.

V is TRBV20-1 and J is TRBJ1-6; no definite D call. Germline loops: CDR1 DFQATT, CDR2 SNEGSKA (reference sequence). The CDR3 extends over 12 amino acids. V was pared by 4 bases and J by 5 bases, with 6 bases between. The CDR3 region is CSAMVDNSPLHF. CDR3 in DNA: TGCAGTGCTATGGTCGATAATTCACCCCTCCACTTT.

The chain couples TRBV20-1 to TRBJ2-5; perhaps TRBD2 as D (6 bases). Germline CDR1 is DFQATT and CDR2 is SNEGSKA (reference sequence). Trimming shortened V by 0 bases and J by 7 bases, and 12 bases separated the two germline ends. This CDR3 region has 13 residues. The CDR3 region is CSAREGGLGTQYF. The CDR3 DNA reads as TGCAGTGCTAGAGAGGGGGGTCTCGGGACCCAGTACTTC.

As for this clonotype: The junction departs from the called germline gene at one end, perhaps through a read error. The genes are TRBV7-2 and TRBJ2-5, with TRBD2 matching 11 bases. Germline-derived CDR1 and CDR2 are SGHTA and FQGNSA. The CDR3 runs 16 residues. For the CDR3, the DNA is TGTGCCAGCAGCTTAGCCCTAGCGGGGGGCCAAGAGGCCCAGTACTTC. Its protein product is CASSLALAGGQEAQYF.

The chain carries TRBV12-3 or TRBV12-4 and TRBJ1-4, with D unresolved. Trimming removed 0 bases at V and 4 bases at J, with 9 bases between. CDR3 size: 15 residues. The CDR3: CASSLARASNEKLFF. CDR3 sequence (DNA): TGTGCCAGCAGTTTAGCCAGAGCCAGTAATGAAAAACTGTTTTTT.

This clonotype has just one count. The chain has TRBV20-1 and TRBJ2-5, with unresolved D. This CDR3 spans 14 amino acids. V dropped 3 bases and J dropped 2 bases, with 13 bases sitting between them. The germline V gene has CDR1 DFQATT and CDR2 SNEGSKA (reference sequence). The CDR3 region has the DNA TGCAGTGCTAGCCCCCCGTGGGGTCAAGAGACCCAGTACTTC. Translating it yields CSASPPWGQETQYF.

The chain carries TRBV20-1 and TRBJ2-4; 7 nucleotides line up with TRBD2. The J call is uncertain, as TRBJ2-7 better fits the DNA end. The CDR3 totals 14 residues. Germline CDR1 reads DFQATT; CDR2 reads SNEGSKA (reference sequence). This chain's CDR3 is CSAREGGNVGEQYF. CDR3 coding DNA: TGCAGTGCTAGAGAGGGAGGGAACGTCGGCGAGCAGTACTTC.

This clonotype showed up just a few times. This chain uses TRBV6-2 or TRBV6-3 with TRBJ2-7; no firm D call. V lost 2 bases and J lost 0, with 11 bases in between. Germline V gives CDR1 MNHEY, CDR2 SVGEGT. The CDR3 consists of 15 residues. The CDR3 nucleotides read TGTGCCAGCAGTTACAATAGGAGACACTCCTACGAGCAGTACTTC. Protein: CASSYNRRHSYEQYF.

This clonotype was seen a handful of times. The chain is built from TRBV9 and TRBJ1-6; D unclear. The germline gives CDR1 SGDLS, CDR2 YYNGEE. The CDR3 length is 15 residues. Between the trimmed V and J ends, which lost 3 bases and 4 bases, there was a span of 11 bases. The CDR3 spells CASSGISTYNSPLHF. Written as DNA, the CDR3 is TGTGCCAGCAGCGGAATCTCAACGTATAATTCACCCCTCCACTTT.

This clonotype was counted only a few times. The genes are TRBV2 and TRBJ2-3, with 8 nucleotides matching TRBD2. Germline CDR1 reads SNHLY; CDR2 reads FYNNEI. With V trimmed by 2 bases and J by 1 base, 5 bases remained unmatched. The CDR3 is made up of 16 amino acids. Here the CDR3 reads CASSEPTSAGTDTQYF. CDR3 coding DNA: TGTGCCAGCAGTGAACCGACTAGCGCAGGCACAGATACGCAGTATTTT.

The V and J genes are TRBV4-1 and TRBJ1-1; 7 nucleotides match TRBD1. From germline, CDR1 is MGHRA and CDR2 YSYEKL. The V gene end was trimmed by 6 bases and the J gene end by 3 bases; junction bases not matched to a gene: 10. This CDR3 has 15 residues. CDR3 amino acids: CASSEGEGADTEAFF. In DNA, the CDR3 is TGCGCCAGCAGTGAGGGGGAGGGGGCTGACACTGAAGCTTTCTTT.

This clonotype was observed a handful of times. The chain is built from TRBV27 and TRBJ1-2; D possibly corresponds to TRBD1 (5 bases). Germline V lookup: CDR1 MNHEY, CDR2 SMNVEV (reference sequence). CDR3 length: 16 residues. V lost 4 bases and J lost 2, with 17 bases in between. Here the CDR3 DNA reads TGTGCCAGCAGTTCCGTCAGGGATTCGGGGAACTATGGCTACACCTTC. It is translated as CASSSVRDSGNYGYTF.

J is TRBJ2-1 and V is TRBV11-2; 9 bases map to TRBD2. Per germline, CDR1 SGHAT and CDR2 FQNNGV. V shed 8 bases, J shed 8 bases, and the junction held 10 bases outside the gene matches. The CDR3 consists of 14 residues. For the CDR3, the DNA is TGTGCCAGCGGGCCTGGCGGGGGGGTCGATGAGCAGTTCTTC. It codes for CASGPGGGVDEQFF.

This clonotype occurred a few times. V gene TRBV20-1 combines with J gene TRBJ2-4; 8 bases are a match to TRBD1. Gene TRBJ2-7 matches the end of the DNA better, so the J call may be wrong. This CDR3 is 13 amino acids long. CDR1 DFQATT and CDR2 SNEGSKA come from the germline V gene (reference sequence). CDR3 region: CSANPTGVYEQYF. As DNA, the CDR3 is TGCAGTGCAAACCCGACAGGGGTGTACGAGCAGTACTTC.

This chain links TRBV7-2 with TRBJ2-4; possibly TRBD1 for D (5 bases). V was trimmed by 7 bases and J by 4 bases, leaving 14 bases between them. The germline gives CDR1 SGHTA, CDR2 FQGNSA. The length of the CDR3 is 14 residues. CDR3 region: CASTPTGVKNIQYF. The CDR3 DNA follows: TGTGCCAGCACCCCAACAGGAGTAAAAAACATTCAGTACTTC. The full variable domain, in which reference TRBV7-2 and TRBJ2-4 provide the parts outside the CDR3, is GAGVSQSPSNKVTEKGKDVELRCDPISGHTALYWYRQSLGQGLEFLIYFQGNSAPDKSGLPSDRFSAERTGGSVSTLTIQRTQQEDSAVYLCASTPTGVKNIQYFGAGTRLSVL.

This clonotype was detected only a few times. The chain combines TRBV7-9 with TRBJ2-1, with D possibly matching TRBD2 (5 bases). Germline V lookup: CDR1 SEHNR, CDR2 FQNEAQ (reference sequence). The V and J ends lost 3 bases and 3 bases respectively, with 12 bases between them. This CDR3 region has 15 residues. CDR3 coding DNA: TGTGCCAGCAGCTTCCCGGACTCATACTACAATGAGCAGTTCTTC. Its translation: CASSFPDSYYNEQFF.

As concerns this clonotype: Germline is not matched at one junction end, which may reflect a read error. The gene calls are TRBV6-6 and TRBJ1-2, with a possible D match to TRBD1 (5 bases). The CDR3 is 15 amino acids. CDR1 is MNHNY and CDR2 is SVGAGI in the germline V gene (reference sequence). DNA for the CDR3: TGTGCCAGCAGTTACGAAGCAGGGCATCCGAATGGCTGCACCTTC. It yields the protein CASSYEAGHPNGCTF.

This clonotype has more than one count but fewer than ten. The chain joins TRBV27 to TRBJ2-5; TRBD1 agrees at 9 bases. The J call may not be correct, given that the DNA end is closer to TRBJ2-7. From germline, CDR1 is MNHEY and CDR2 SMNVEV (reference sequence). The CDR3 is made up of 16 amino acids. The CDR3 loop is CASSRTLDRGLGEQYF. The CDR3 region has the DNA TGTGCCAGCAGTCGCACCCTGGACAGGGGACTCGGCGAGCAGTACTTC.

The genes are TRBV29-1 and TRBJ2-7; tentatively, D is TRBD1 (6 bases). Germline CDR1 reads SQVTM; CDR2 reads ANQGSEA. This CDR3 contains 12 residues. Between the trimmed V and J ends, which lost 3 bases and 2 bases, there was a span of 8 bases. This CDR3 reads CSVEGAAYEQYF. The CDR3 DNA reads TGCAGCGTTGAGGGGGCGGCCTACGAGCAGTACTTC.

This clonotype occurred many times. The V gene is TRBV4-3, the J gene TRBJ2-7; 7 bases align to TRBD2. CDR1 LGHNA and CDR2 YSLEER come from the germline V gene. Unmatched junction bases numbered 7, after V lost 0 bases and J lost 2 bases. The length of the CDR3 is 16 residues. The CDR3 here is CASSQDKGLKTYEQYF. In DNA, the CDR3 is TGCGCCAGCAGCCAAGATAAGGGACTAAAAACCTACGAGCAGTACTTC.

This clonotype has a count of ten or more. The V gene is TRBV7-2, the J gene TRBJ2-3; D is unclear. Trimming took off 5 bases at V and 9 bases at J, with 12 bases between the two ends. This CDR3 is 12 amino acids long. Germline V gene lookup returns CDR1 SGHTA and CDR2 FQGNSA. The CDR3 nucleotides are TGTGCCAGCAGCACCCTACCCGGGACGCAGTATTTT. Translation gives CASSTLPGTQYF.

Only one count was recorded for this clonotype. A read error may be the cause here, since a much bigger clone is one base away. The rearrangement uses TRBV29-1 and TRBJ2-1; TRBD2 is a possible D gene (5 bases). Germline V lookup: CDR1 SQVTM, CDR2 ANQGSEA. This CDR3 contains 12 residues. The CDR3 region is CSAEGGYSEQFF. As DNA, the CDR3 is TGCAGCGCCGAGGGCGGCTACAGTGAGCAGTTCTTC.